This T cell receptor (beta chain) stems from a study of blood T cell repertoires in COVID-19. Looking at the study overall: Acute and convalescent COVID-19 samples came from the United States, Italy and Spain. PBMCs, B-cell-depleted T cells, or T cells were the source of the cDNA or gDNA that made up the material.

This clone came up once. In the authors' workflow: Counts of nucleated cells, estimated from reference gene primer amplification, were obtained. Sequencing used immunoSEQ multiplex PCR; TCRdb keeps in-frame clones, though not all of them. From that table come the V and J calls and clone size; the DNA was used to work out D and trimming. Here the sample spans 60,000 to 70,000 clones, 65% to 90% being singletons. The CDR3 is made up of 16 amino acids. V was clipped by 1 base and J by 1 base, with 12 bases between them. CDR1 is SGHRS, CDR2 YFSETQ, per germline. The source of this sequence is a man between 45 and 60 years old with acute or convalescent COVID-19. This chain joins TRBV5-1 and TRBJ1-3; the D gene is possibly TRBD1 (5 bases). Sample: peripheral blood. The CDR3 DNA follows: TGCGCCAGCAGCTTGAGTCAGGGAATTTCTGGAAACACCATATATTTT. This sequence encodes CASSLSQGISGNTIYF.